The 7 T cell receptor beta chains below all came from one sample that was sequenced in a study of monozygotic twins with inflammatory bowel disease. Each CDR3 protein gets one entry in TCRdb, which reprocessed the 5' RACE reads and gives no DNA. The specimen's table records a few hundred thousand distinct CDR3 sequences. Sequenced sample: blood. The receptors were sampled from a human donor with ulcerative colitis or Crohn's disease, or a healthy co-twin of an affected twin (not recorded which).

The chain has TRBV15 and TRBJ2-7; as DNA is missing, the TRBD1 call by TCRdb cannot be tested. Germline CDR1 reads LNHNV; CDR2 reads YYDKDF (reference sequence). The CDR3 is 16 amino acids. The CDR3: CATNEGGQGGSYEQYF.

CDR3 sequence reads: CASSQIRDNKETQYF. This rearrangement joins TRBV3-1 to TRBJ2-5; the D call of TRBD1 rests on TCRdb alone, since no DNA is present to check it. Germline assignment: CDR1 LGHDT and CDR2 YNNKEL (reference sequence). This CDR3 has 15 amino acids.

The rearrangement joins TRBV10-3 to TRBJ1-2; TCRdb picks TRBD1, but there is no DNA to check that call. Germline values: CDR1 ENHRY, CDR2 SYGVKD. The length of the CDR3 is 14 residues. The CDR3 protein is CAIREKQVNYGYTF.

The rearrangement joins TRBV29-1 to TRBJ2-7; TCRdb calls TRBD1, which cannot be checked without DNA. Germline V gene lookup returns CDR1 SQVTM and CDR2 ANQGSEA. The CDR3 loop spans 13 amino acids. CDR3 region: CSVVSRDTYEQYF.

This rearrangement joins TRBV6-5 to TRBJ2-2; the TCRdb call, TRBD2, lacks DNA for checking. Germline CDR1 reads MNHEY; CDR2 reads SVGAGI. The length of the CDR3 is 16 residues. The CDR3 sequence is CASSSSMAQNTGELFF.

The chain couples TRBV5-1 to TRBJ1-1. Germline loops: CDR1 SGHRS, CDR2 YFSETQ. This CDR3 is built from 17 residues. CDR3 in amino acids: CACRGDVIPTSNTEAFF.

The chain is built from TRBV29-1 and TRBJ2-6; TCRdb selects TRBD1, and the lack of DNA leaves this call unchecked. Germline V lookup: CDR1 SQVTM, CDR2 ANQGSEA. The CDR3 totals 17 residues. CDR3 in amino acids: CSAGGRQGFSGANVLTF.